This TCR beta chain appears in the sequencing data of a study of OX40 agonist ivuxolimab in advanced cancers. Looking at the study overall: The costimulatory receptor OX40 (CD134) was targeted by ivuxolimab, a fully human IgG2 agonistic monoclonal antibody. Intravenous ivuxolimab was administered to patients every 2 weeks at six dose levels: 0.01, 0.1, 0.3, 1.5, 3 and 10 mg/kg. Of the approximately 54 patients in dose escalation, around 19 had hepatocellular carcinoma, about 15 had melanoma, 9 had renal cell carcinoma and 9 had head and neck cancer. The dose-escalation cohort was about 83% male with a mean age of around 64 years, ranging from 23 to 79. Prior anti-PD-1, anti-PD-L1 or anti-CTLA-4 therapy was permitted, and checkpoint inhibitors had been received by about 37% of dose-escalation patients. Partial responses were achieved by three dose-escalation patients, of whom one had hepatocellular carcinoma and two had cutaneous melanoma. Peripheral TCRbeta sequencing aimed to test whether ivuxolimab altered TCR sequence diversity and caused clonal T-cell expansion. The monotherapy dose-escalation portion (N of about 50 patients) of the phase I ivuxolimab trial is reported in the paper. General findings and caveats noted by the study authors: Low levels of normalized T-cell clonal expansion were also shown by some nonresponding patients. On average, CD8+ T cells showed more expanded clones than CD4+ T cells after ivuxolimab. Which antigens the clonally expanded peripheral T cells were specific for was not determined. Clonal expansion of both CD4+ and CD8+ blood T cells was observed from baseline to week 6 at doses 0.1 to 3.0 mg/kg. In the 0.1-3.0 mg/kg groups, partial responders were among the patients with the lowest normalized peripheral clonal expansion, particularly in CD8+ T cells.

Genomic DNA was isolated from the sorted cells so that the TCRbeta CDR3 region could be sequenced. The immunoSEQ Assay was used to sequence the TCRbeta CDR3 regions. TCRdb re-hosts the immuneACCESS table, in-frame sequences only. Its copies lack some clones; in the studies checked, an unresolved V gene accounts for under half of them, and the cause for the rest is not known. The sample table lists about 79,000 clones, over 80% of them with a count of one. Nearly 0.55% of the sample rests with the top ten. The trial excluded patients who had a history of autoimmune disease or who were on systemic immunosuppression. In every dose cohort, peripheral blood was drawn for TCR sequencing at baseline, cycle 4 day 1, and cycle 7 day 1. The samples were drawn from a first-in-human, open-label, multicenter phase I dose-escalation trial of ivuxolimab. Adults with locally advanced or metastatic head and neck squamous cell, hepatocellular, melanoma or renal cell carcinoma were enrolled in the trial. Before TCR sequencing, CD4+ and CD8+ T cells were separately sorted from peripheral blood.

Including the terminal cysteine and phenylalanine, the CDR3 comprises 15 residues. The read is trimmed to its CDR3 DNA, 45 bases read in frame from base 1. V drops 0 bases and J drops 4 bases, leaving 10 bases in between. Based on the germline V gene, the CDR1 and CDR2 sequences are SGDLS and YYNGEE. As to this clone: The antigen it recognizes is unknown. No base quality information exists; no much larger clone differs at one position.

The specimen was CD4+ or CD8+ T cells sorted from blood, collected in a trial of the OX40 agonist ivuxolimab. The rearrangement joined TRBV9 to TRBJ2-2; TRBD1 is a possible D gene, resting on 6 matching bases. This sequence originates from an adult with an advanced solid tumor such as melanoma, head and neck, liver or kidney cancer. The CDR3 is CASSVVGQTTGELFF. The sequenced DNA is TGTGCCAGCAGCGTAGTAGGACAGACCACCGGGGAGCTGTTTTTT.